The source of this T cell receptor beta chain is a study of shared clonotypes between healthy human individuals. About the study: CD8 memory received one plate per donor, CD8 naive two, CD4 memory three and CD4 naive three. Whole-study results and caveats: The researchers took only blood, and tissue repertoires probably look different.

Within Nashville, Tennessee resided all donors, each a Caucasian adult. Sorted-subset replicate PCRs used around 0.2 ug DNA, 25,000 to 30,000 T cell genomes. Profiling relied on immunoSEQ multiplex PCR, and the TCRdb table lists in-frame clones only, not all of them. In the table there are 1.5 million to 1.9 million clones, approximately 98% of which are singletons. The CDR3 consists of 15 residues. The V gene end was trimmed by 4 bases and the J gene end by 5 bases; junction bases not matched to a gene: 7. Germline-derived CDR1 and CDR2 are KGHSH and LQKENI. Worth noting for this clone: The antigen is unknown.

The sample taken for sequencing was naive CD4+ T cells sorted from blood. Subset described: CD45RA+ positively selected. This receptor was obtained from a man aged 30-40 years in good health. V and J are TRBV18 and TRBJ2-7; the match to TRBD2 covers 11 bases. The CDR3 loop is CASSLLLAGDDEQYF. The DNA of the CDR3 is TGTGCCAGCTCACTACTACTAGCGGGAGATGACGAGCAGTACTTC.